The entry below describes one TCR beta chain. A library of TCRbeta sequences, prepared with unique molecular identifiers, was generated. Via MiXCR, TCRdb re-called the PCR reads, giving one row per CDR3 protein. The sample consists of around 530,000 distinct CDR3 sequences, 32% of them appearing once. This record belongs to a study of T-cell reconstitution after alpha-beta-depleted transplantation in children. Germline V gene lookup returns CDR1 SGHTA and CDR2 FQGNSA. V was clipped by 1 base and J by 2 bases; unmatched bases: 5. The CDR3 is 15 residues long. This chain uses TRBV7-2 with TRBJ2-7, with 7 bases matching TRBD1. The clonotype originates from a human donor who donated a stem cell graft to a child with aplastic anemia. The starting material was PBMCs from the stem cell graft donor, obtained from the stem cell graft. The CDR3 here is CASSLDRGTAYEQYV. The CDR3, as DNA: TGTGCCAGCAGCTTAGACAGGGGAACGGCCTACGAGCAGTACGTC.